One and the same sample provided the 25 T cell receptor beta chains below, sequenced in a study of blood T cell repertoires in COVID-19. Data came from immunoSEQ multiplex PCR; TCRdb stores just in-frame clones and leaves some out. The table records 410,000 or so clones, about nine tenths of them present only once. The sample comprised peripheral blood. The receptors shown here come from a woman in her 30s with active or convalescent COVID-19.

The chain's CDR3 is CASSLLARGFSYNEQFF. The CDR3 DNA reads TGTGCCAGCAGCTTACTAGCCAGAGGCTTCTCCTACAATGAGCAGTTCTTC. J is TRBJ2-1 and V is TRBV7-2; D may be TRBD2 (5 bases). This CDR3 comprises 17 residues. Trimming took off 2 bases at V and 0 bases at J, with 14 bases between the two ends. Looked up from germline, CDR1 is SGHTA and CDR2 is FQGNSA.

The CDR3 DNA is TGTGCCAGCTCACTTGGACTAGCGGGTACCGGGGAGCTGTTTTTT. Translated: CASSLGLAGTGELFF. This chain joins TRBV18 and TRBJ2-2, with TRBD2 identical over 11 bases. The V gene end was trimmed by 4 bases and the J gene end by 5 bases; junction bases not matched to a gene: 3. From germline, CDR1 is KGHSH and CDR2 LQKENI. The CDR3 has 15 residues. Full variable domain (remainder filled in from reference TRBV18 and TRBJ2-2): NAGVMQNPRHLVRRRGQEARLRCSPMKGHSHVYWYRQLPEEGLKFMVYLQKENIIDESGMPKERFSAEFPKEGPSILRIQQVVRGDSAAYFCASSLGLAGTGELFFGEGSRLTVL.

This chain uses TRBV27 with TRBJ2-7; D possibly corresponds to TRBD1 (6 bases). The CDR3 runs 15 residues. Trimming left V 5 bases short and J 2 bases short, with 16 bases between. Looked up from germline, CDR1 is MNHEY and CDR2 is SMNVEV (reference sequence). Here the CDR3 reads CASSLDRSAPYEQYF. CDR3 nucleotides: TGTGCCAGCAGTCTAGACAGGTCAGCCCCCTACGAGCAGTACTTC.

The genes are TRBV5-6 and TRBJ1-2; TRBD1 agrees at 7 bases. There are 14 residues in the CDR3. In germline, CDR1 is SGHDT, CDR2 YYEEEE. V was pared by 2 bases and J by 4 bases, with 5 bases of the junction left unmatched. The CDR3 region is CASSFKDRPYGYTF. Here the CDR3 DNA reads TGTGCCAGCAGCTTCAAGGACAGGCCCTATGGCTACACCTTC. The complete variable domain, with remaining parts taken from reference TRBV5-6 and TRBJ1-2, reads DAGVTQSPTHLIKTRGQQVTLRCSPKSGHDTVSWYQQALGQGPQFIFQYYEEEERQRGNFPDRFSGHQFPNYSSELNVNALLLGDSALYLCASSFKDRPYGYTFGSGTRLTVV.

This chain connects TRBV19 to TRBJ2-7, with a tentative D call TRBD2 (6 bases). Deletions cut 0 bases from V and 1 base from J, with 10 bases between. The CDR3 has 15 amino acids. From germline, CDR1 is LNHDA and CDR2 SQIVND (reference sequence). The CDR3 here is CASSIEAGRSYEQYF. The CDR3 DNA is TGTGCCAGTAGTATAGAGGCAGGGAGGTCCTACGAGCAGTACTTC.

This rearrangement joins TRBV29-1 to TRBJ1-1; 9 bases are a match to TRBD1. CDR3 length equals 18 residues. The V and J ends lost 6 bases and 0 bases, in that order; junction bases with no gene match: 17. Germline lookup yields CDR1 SQVTM and CDR2 ANQGSEA. DNA for the CDR3: TGCAGCGTCGAGGCCTGGGACAGGGCTCTCCGGGTGAACACTGAAGCTTTCTTT. As protein: CSVEAWDRALRVNTEAFF.

The CDR3 region is CASRLLGQYNSPLHF. CDR3 coding DNA: TGTGCCAGCAGATTACTAGGACAGTATAATTCACCCCTCCACTTT. V gene TRBV6-5 combines with J gene TRBJ1-6; perhaps TRBD1 as D (6 bases). The V and J ends lost 6 bases and 4 bases respectively, with 13 bases between them. The V gene's germline CDR1 is MNHEY and CDR2 SVGAGI. This CDR3 has 15 residues.

The chain uses TRBV20-1 and TRBJ2-7; 7 nucleotides agree with TRBD2. Looked up from germline, CDR1 is DFQATT and CDR2 is SNEGSKA (reference sequence). This CDR3 is 10 amino acids long. V lost 6 bases and J lost 5; bases outside the gene matches: 1. The CDR3 loop is CSAGGHEQYF. The DNA for the CDR3 is TGCAGTGCGGGAGGGCACGAGCAGTACTTC.

This clone was seen just once. The V and J genes are TRBV5-6 and TRBJ1-3; TRBD1 aligns across 7 bases. The CDR3 is 15 residues long. From germline, CDR1 is SGHDT and CDR2 YYEEEE. V trimming: 1 base; J trimming: 5 bases; junction bases outside the gene matches: 6. The CDR3 DNA reads as TGTGCCAGCAGCTTGAGGGACAGTCAAAGAAACACCATATATTTT. Translating gives CASSLRDSQRNTIYF.

The rearrangement links TRBV11-2 to TRBJ1-1; perhaps TRBD1 as D (6 bases). The CDR3 sequence is 15 residues long. The V gene lost 5 bases and the J gene lost 0 bases, with 13 bases spanning the gap. Germline-derived CDR1 and CDR2 are SGHAT and FQNNGV. The CDR3 spells CASSISQGLNTEAFF. In nucleotides, the CDR3 is TGTGCCAGCAGCATCTCACAGGGATTGAACACTGAAGCTTTCTTT.

V and J are TRBV3-1 (or the pseudogene TRBV3-2) and TRBJ2-5; TRBD2 agrees at 15 bases. This CDR3 contains 16 residues. Germline V lookup: CDR1 LGHDT, CDR2 YNNKEL (reference sequence). V lost 4 bases to trimming and J lost 5 bases; unmatched junction nucleotides: 5. CDR3: CASSRTSGGAEETQYF. The CDR3 nucleotides read TGTGCCAGCAGCCGGACTAGCGGGGGGGCTGAGGAGACCCAGTACTTC.

The gene calls are TRBV10-3 and TRBJ2-1, with TRBD2 matching 12 bases. The CDR3 has 17 amino acids. With V trimmed by 5 bases and J by 2 bases, 7 bases remained unmatched. Per the germline V gene, CDR1 is ENHRY and CDR2 is SYGVKD. CDR3 DNA: TGTGCCATCAGTACCGGACTAGCGGGATCCCCCTACAATGAGCAGTTCTTC. This translates into CAISTGLAGSPYNEQFF.

The chain carries TRBV6-5 and TRBJ1-1; D unresolved. Per germline, CDR1 MNHEY and CDR2 SVGAGI. The CDR3 length is 13 residues. V was trimmed by 3 bases and J by 2 bases, leaving 7 bases between them. The CDR3 region is CASSYGRNTEAFF. CDR3 sequence (DNA): TGTGCCAGCAGTTATGGGAGAAACACTGAAGCTTTCTTT.

J is TRBJ1-5 and V is TRBV3-1 (or the pseudogene TRBV3-2), with 7 bases that match TRBD1. V dropped 2 bases and J dropped 2; count of bases not matched to a gene: 3. Germline-derived CDR1 and CDR2 are LGHDT and YNNKEL (reference sequence). CDR3 length: 15 amino acids. The CDR3 loop is CASSQQTGGNQPQHF. CDR3 nucleotides: TGTGCCAGCAGCCAACAAACAGGGGGCAATCAGCCCCAGCATTTT.

J is TRBJ2-1 and V is TRBV5-1; 8 bases map to TRBD2. With 0 bases clipped from V and 4 bases from J, the junction kept 6 bases outside the gene matches. The CDR3 is made up of 16 amino acids. CDR1 and CDR2 from the germline V gene are SGHRS and YFSETQ. The CDR3 sequence: CASSLDSSGGYNEQFF. The CDR3 nucleotides read TGCGCCAGCAGCTTGGATTCCAGCGGGGGATACAATGAGCAGTTCTTC.

The CDR3: CASTKTGPQHF. DNA for the CDR3: TGTGCCAGCACTAAAACGGGACCCCAGCATTTT. The V call is TRBV12-3 or TRBV12-4, the J call TRBJ1-5; D is uncertain. The CDR3 runs to 11 residues. Trimming pared 7 bases from V and 10 bases from J, leaving 11 bases between.

This chain connects TRBV6-6 to TRBJ1-2; weak D call: TRBD1 (5 bases). The CDR3 covers 14 residues. Germline V gene data show CDR1 as MNHNY and CDR2 as SVGAGI (reference sequence). The ends were cut back, 7 bases at V and 6 bases at J, with 18 bases in the middle. In DNA, the CDR3 is TGTGCCAGCACCCCAAGGGGAGGGGAGCATGGCTACACCTTC. Its protein product is CASTPRGGEHGYTF.

This chain joins TRBV3-1 (or the pseudogene TRBV3-2) and TRBJ1-2, with D possibly TRBD1 on 5 matching bases. CDR1 LGHDT and CDR2 YNNKEL come from the germline V gene (reference sequence). The CDR3 has 13 residues. Trimming stripped 1 base from V and 7 bases from J, with 10 bases between. Here the CDR3 reads CASSQGSGSGYTF. CDR3 bases: TGTGCCAGCAGCCAAGGGTCAGGGTCTGGCTACACCTTC.

The genes are TRBV21-1 and TRBJ2-7; the DNA was not compared with TRBD1, the D call given in the table. TRBV21-1 is described as a pseudogene. The CDR3 length is 18 residues. The CDR3 coding sequence is TGTGCCAGCAGCAAAAGAGACAGGGGGAGCTTCTTCTCCTACGAGCAGTACTTC. It yields the protein CASSKRDRGSFFSYEQYF.

The genes are TRBV5-1 and TRBJ2-3, with TRBD1 matching 10 bases. This CDR3 is built from 17 residues. Germline V gene data show CDR1 as SGHRS and CDR2 as YFSETQ. V shed 0 bases, J shed 2 bases, and the junction held 6 bases outside the gene matches. The CDR3 bases are TGCGCCAGCAGCTTGGGGGGGACAGGGGCGAACACAGATACGCAGTATTTT. Its protein product is CASSLGGTGANTDTQYF.

V is TRBV19 and J is TRBJ2-1; D is perhaps TRBD1 (6 bases). The CDR3 covers 18 residues. The germline V gene has CDR1 LNHDA and CDR2 SQIVND (reference sequence). Trimming took 3 bases from V and 3 from J, leaving 21 bases between them. The CDR3 DNA reads as TGTGCCAGTAGTATCCCAGGGGATGGGACGACTGGCTACAATGAGCAGTTCTTC. This translates into CASSIPGDGTTGYNEQFF.

The chain has TRBV27 and TRBJ1-1, with 10 bases lining up with TRBD1. The J segment lost 6 bases and the V segment lost 6 bases, leaving 7 bases of the junction unmatched. CDR3 length: 14 residues. Germline-derived CDR1 and CDR2 are MNHEY and SMNVEV (reference sequence). The CDR3 DNA reads TGTGCCAGCAGCTCAATGACAGGGGGCTCTGAAGCTTTCTTT. It codes for CASSSMTGGSEAFF.

This rearrangement joins TRBV30 to TRBJ2-7; 10 bases align to TRBD2. CDR3 length: 12 amino acids. CDR1 and CDR2 from the germline V gene are GTSNPN and SVGIG (reference sequence). V was pared by 4 bases and J by 7 bases, with 4 bases of the junction left unmatched. The CDR3 spells CAWTSGSPEQYF. CDR3 nucleotides: TGTGCCTGGACTAGCGGGAGTCCGGAGCAGTACTTC.

The CDR3 DNA sequence: TGTGCCAGCAGCCAAGAAGGGACAGGGGACGAAAAACTGTTTTTT. Protein sequence: CASSQEGTGDEKLFF. V and J are TRBV3-1 (or the pseudogene TRBV3-2) and TRBJ1-4; 10 bases line up with TRBD1. Unmatched junction bases numbered 3, after V lost 0 bases and J lost 8 bases. The CDR3 is made up of 15 amino acids. Germline CDR1 LGHDT, CDR2 YNNKEL (reference sequence).

The J gene is TRBJ2-2, the V gene TRBV5-6, with 7 positions matching TRBD1. The CDR3 is 15 amino acids. The germline gives CDR1 SGHDT, CDR2 YYEEEE. The junction had 3 bases not matched to a gene; V was cut back by 0 bases and J by 4 bases. The CDR3 spells CASSLDRGTTGELFF. The DNA for the CDR3 is TGTGCCAGCAGCTTGGACAGGGGAACCACCGGGGAGCTGTTTTTT. The variable domain in full, completed from reference TRBV5-6 and TRBJ2-2, reads DAGVTQSPTHLIKTRGQQVTLRCSPKSGHDTVSWYQQALGQGPQFIFQYYEEEERQRGNFPDRFSGHQFPNYSSELNVNALLLGDSALYLCASSLDRGTTGELFFGEGSRLTVL.